The rows below give T cell receptor beta chains drawn from one sample of a study of blood T cells in healthy people across ages. TCRdb re-derived calls from the 5' RACE reads in MiXCR, one entry per CDR3 protein. The table shows 1.5 million to 2 million distinct CDR3 sequences, with 30% to 40% occurring only once. The sequencing input was blood. The source is a woman aged 25 to 45 in good health. Both conserved end residues are part of each CDR3. Each record gives: V gene, clone size, D gene, J gene, CDR3 protein, CDR3 DNA. D genes are given only for firm matches. Where a row states a size, it is once, few, many or the class of an expanded clone; other rows omit it.

TRBV30	-	-	TRBJ1-2	CAWSNPPTGSAYGYTF	TGTGCCTGGAGCAACCCCCCTACAGGGTCAGCGTATGGCTACACCTTC
TRBV11-2	-	-	TRBJ2-1	CASSFSQYNEQFF	TGTGCCAGCAGCTTTAGCCAGTACAATGAGCAGTTCTTC
TRBV7-2	-	-	TRBJ2-1	CASSFPVHNEQFF	TGTGCCAGCAGCTTCCCTGTTCACAATGAGCAGTTCTTC
TRBV16	-	TRBD1	TRBJ1-2	CASSQWRDRGQGGYTF	TGTGCCAGCAGCCAATGGCGGGACAGGGGCCAGGGTGGCTACACCTTC
TRBV20-1	-	TRBD2	TRBJ2-1	CSARDWTSGTNYNEQFF	TGCAGTGCTAGAGATTGGACTAGCGGGACCAACTACAATGAGCAGTTCTTC
TRBV18	-	TRBD1	TRBJ2-7	CASSPATGQGTEQYF	TGTGCCAGCTCACCGGCTACGGGACAGGGGACCGAGCAGTACTTC
TRBV7-8	-	-	TRBJ2-7	CASSLAEQRYEQYF	TGTGCCAGCAGCTTAGCCGAACAGCGGTACGAGCAGTACTTC
TRBV6-1	many	TRBD1	TRBJ1-2	CASRPGQSNYGYTF	TGTGCCAGCAGGCCGGGACAGTCGAACTATGGCTACACCTTC
TRBV28	-	-	TRBJ2-3	CASSFLRGNTDTQYF	TGTGCCAGCAGTTTTTTAAGAGGAAACACAGATACGCAGTATTTT
TRBV10-3	-	TRBD1	TRBJ2-7	CAISELKGAGEQYF	TGTGCCATCAGTGAGTTAAAGGGGGCGGGCGAGCAGTACTTC
TRBV11-1	few	TRBD2	TRBJ2-7	CASSFSSGSTHEQYF	TGTGCCAGCAGCTTTTCTAGCGGGAGTACCCACGAGCAGTACTTC
TRBV7-2	-	-	TRBJ2-3	CASSHESGTDTQYF	TGTGCCAGCAGTCACGAGTCGGGCACAGATACGCAGTATTTT
TRBV10-3	many	-	TRBJ2-1	CAIGTSGEQFF	TGTGCCATCGGTACTTCGGGTGAGCAGTTCTTC
TRBV27	few	TRBD2	TRBJ2-5	CASSSPAVWGGQETQYF	TGTGCCAGCAGTTCCCCCGCGGTATGGGGAGGGCAAGAGACCCAGTACTTC
TRBV9	few	-	TRBJ2-6	CASSGEGGARANVLTF	TGTGCCAGCAGTGGAGAGGGGGGCGCAAGGGCCAACGTCCTGACTTTC
TRBV5-1	-	TRBD2	TRBJ2-3	CASSFSGSSGTDTRYF	TGCGCCAGCAGTTTTAGCGGGAGTTCAGGGACAGATACGCGGTATTTT
TRBV20-1	-	-	TRBJ2-1	CSARARGGEQFF	TGCAGTGCTAGAGCCCGAGGGGGTGAGCAGTTCTTC
TRBV11-2	-	-	TRBJ2-2	CASSLPRGWNWNTGELFF	TGTGCCAGCAGCTTGCCTCGGGGGTGGAATTGGAACACCGGGGAGCTGTTTTTT
TRBV25-1	-	-	TRBJ1-2	CASNDSSTPFDGYTF	TGTGCCAGCAATGACAGCTCGACCCCGTTTGATGGCTACACCTTC
TRBV7-9	-	-	TRBJ1-1	CASSLAYRVGSEAFF	TGTGCCAGCAGCTTAGCCTACAGGGTCGGGTCTGAAGCTTTCTTT
TRBV7-7	few	-	TRBJ2-5	CASSLTRGAEETQYF	TGTGCCAGCAGCTTAACCCGGGGGGCCGAGGAGACCCAGTACTTC
TRBV27	-	-	TRBJ2-6	CASSKMEGSGANVLTF	TGTGCCAGCAGCAAAATGGAGGGTTCTGGGGCCAACGTCCTGACTTTC
TRBV11-2	few	-	TRBJ1-1	CASSLGPRVEAFF	TGTGCCAGCAGCTTAGGGCCGCGTGTCGAAGCTTTCTTT
TRBV7-9	few	-	TRBJ2-7	CASSSSVSYEQYF	TGTGCCAGCAGCTCGAGCGTCTCCTACGAGCAGTACTTC
TRBV11-2	few	TRBD1	TRBJ2-7	CASSLAIDRGYEQYF	TGTGCCAGCAGCTTAGCAATAGACAGGGGCTACGAGCAGTACTTC
TRBV11-2	-	-	TRBJ1-1	CASSQGTLAEAFF	TGTGCCAGCAGCCAGGGGACCTTGGCTGAAGCTTTCTTT
TRBV6-6	many	-	TRBJ2-3	CASRANMASTDTQYF	TGTGCCAGCCGTGCTAATATGGCTAGCACAGATACGCAGTATTTT
TRBV20-1	-	-	TRBJ2-5	CSAREIRGYQETQYF	TGCAGTGCTAGAGAAATTCGAGGGTACCAAGAGACCCAGTACTTC
TRBV4-1	few	-	TRBJ1-2	CASSQDSRTGGASDGYTF	TGCGCCAGCAGCCAAGACTCCCGCACGGGGGGCGCGTCTGATGGCTACACCTTC
TRBV12-3/TRBV12-4	-	-	TRBJ2-1	CASSFRSNSYNEQFF	TGTGCCAGCAGTTTCAGATCCAACTCCTACAATGAGCAGTTCTTC
TRBV14	-	-	TRBJ2-7	CASSQRGVKSEQYF	TGTGCCAGCAGCCAAAGGGGTGTCAAGAGCGAGCAGTACTTC
TRBV4-2	many	TRBD2	TRBJ2-5	CASSPRGLAGGAVTQYF	TGTGCCAGCAGCCCGCGCGGACTAGCGGGGGGGGCAGTGACCCAGTACTTC